One sample yielded the 5 T cell receptor beta chains listed below, sequenced in a study of shared clonotypes between healthy human individuals. The table came from immunoSEQ multiplex PCR; TCRdb's copy has only in-frame clones and leaves some out. The sample records 600,000 or so clones, 95% to 98% being singletons. In the naive CD8 group, cells lacked CD45RO and were positively selected for CCR7, so terminally differentiated effector memory CD45RA+ cells were left out. The source material was naive CD8+ T cells sorted from blood. The receptors shown here come from a man aged 25 to 40 in good health.

The chain has TRBV7-8 and TRBJ2-1, with TRBD2 matching over 7 bases. Unmatched junction bases numbered 11, after V lost 5 bases and J lost 4 bases. The CDR3 is 16 amino acids. Per the germline V gene, CDR1 is SGHVS and CDR2 is FQNEAQ. CDR3 amino acids: CASSPLRGSGYNEQFF. The DNA of the CDR3 is TGTGCCAGCAGCCCCCTCCGAGGTAGCGGGTACAATGAGCAGTTCTTC.

The chain couples TRBV15 to TRBJ2-2, with D uncertain. Germline V lookup: CDR1 LNHNV, CDR2 YYDKDF (reference sequence). Trimming took off 4 bases at V and 1 base at J, with 10 bases between the two ends. The CDR3 runs to 15 residues. The CDR3 spells CATSISGKNTGELFF. The CDR3 DNA reads as TGTGCCACCAGCATTTCGGGCAAGAACACCGGGGAGCTGTTTTTT. Looking up the rest from reference TRBV15 and TRBJ2-2 gives the full variable domain: DAMVIQNPRYQVTQFGKPVTLSCSQTLNHNVMYWYQQKSSQAPKLLFHYYDKDFNNEADTPDNFQSRRPNTSFCFLDIRSPGLGDTAMYLCATSISGKNTGELFFGEGSRLTVL.

The chain has TRBV9 and TRBJ1-5, with a possible D match to TRBD1 (6 bases). The V and J ends lost 0 bases and 4 bases respectively, with 20 bases between them. The CDR3 has 18 residues. Germline CDR1 and CDR2: SGDLS and YYNGEE. The CDR3 nucleotides read TGTGCCAGCAGCGTAGCTACGGGGGCAGGGAAAACGAATCAGCCCCAGCATTTT. Encoded protein: CASSVATGAGKTNQPQHF.

The genes are TRBV19 and TRBJ1-5; D remains unclear. Germline assignment: CDR1 LNHDA and CDR2 SQIVND (reference sequence). The CDR3 has 13 residues. The V end was cut by 1 base, the J end by 11 bases, with 12 bases between. DNA for the CDR3: TGTGCCAGTAGTATAGGGACCTCATGGTCCCAGCATTTT. Residues: CASSIGTSWSQHF.

This chain joins TRBV28 and TRBJ1-1; perhaps TRBD1 as D (5 bases). This CDR3 contains 16 residues. Germline CDR1 and CDR2: MDHEN and SYDVKM. Trimming took 3 bases from V and 3 from J, leaving 17 bases between them. This CDR3 reads CASSFQVGVSDTEAFF. CDR3 coding DNA: TGTGCCAGCAGTTTTCAGGTGGGGGTGTCGGACACTGAAGCTTTCTTT.